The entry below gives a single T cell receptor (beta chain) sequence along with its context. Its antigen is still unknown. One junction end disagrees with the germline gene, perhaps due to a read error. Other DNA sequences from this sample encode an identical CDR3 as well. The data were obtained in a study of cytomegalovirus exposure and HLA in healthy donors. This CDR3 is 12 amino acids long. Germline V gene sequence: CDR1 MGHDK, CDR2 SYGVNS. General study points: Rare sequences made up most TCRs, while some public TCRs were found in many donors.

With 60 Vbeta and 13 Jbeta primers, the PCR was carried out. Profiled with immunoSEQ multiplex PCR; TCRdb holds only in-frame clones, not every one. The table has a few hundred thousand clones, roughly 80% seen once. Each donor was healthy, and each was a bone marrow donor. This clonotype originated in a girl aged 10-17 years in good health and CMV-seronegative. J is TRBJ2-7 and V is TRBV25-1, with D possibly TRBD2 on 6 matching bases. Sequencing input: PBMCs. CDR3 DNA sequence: TGTGCTAGCAGAAGGGAGGTCTACGAGCAGTACTTC. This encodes CASRREVYEQYF.